The 22 T cell receptor beta chains below all came from one sample that was sequenced in a study of shared clonotypes between healthy human individuals. Assay used: immunoSEQ multiplex PCR; TCRdb lists only in-frame clones, some missing. The table lists 2 million to 2.5 million clones, roughly 93% of them singletons. The source material was naive CD4+ T cells from PBMCs. The subset is: CD45RA+ positively selected. The receptor set was obtained from a man between 18 and 29 years old in good health. Some clones in this sample may be carry-over from other donors' samples.

The rearrangement links TRBV12-5 to TRBJ1-1; D not resolved. Between the trimmed V and J ends, which lost 7 bases and 4 bases, there was a span of 13 bases. Germline loops: CDR1 LGHNT, CDR2 FRNRAP. This CDR3 contains 13 residues. CDR3 amino acids: CASAPHIGTEAFF. Written as DNA, the CDR3 is TGTGCTAGTGCTCCCCACATCGGCACTGAAGCTTTCTTT.

The CDR3 region has the DNA TGTGCCAGCAGTGATGGCCTGGGACTAGCGGGAGCAGATACGCAGTATTTT. As protein: CASSDGLGLAGADTQYF. This sequence joins TRBV11-2 and TRBJ2-3; TRBD2 matches 14 bases. This CDR3 spans 17 amino acids. Germline V gene sequence: CDR1 SGHAT, CDR2 FQNNGV. J lost 4 bases, V lost 6 bases, and 9 bases had no gene match.

Notes on this clone: Within the sample, other DNA sequences also encode this same CDR3. The J gene is TRBJ2-5, the V gene TRBV5-1, with a weak D call TRBD1 (6 bases). The germline gives CDR1 SGHRS, CDR2 YFSETQ. V was cut by 2 bases and J by 5 bases, with 10 bases left in between. The CDR3 is 13 residues long. As DNA, the CDR3 is TGCGCCAGCAGCTTACAGGGCGGGGAGACCCAGTACTTC. Protein product: CASSLQGGETQYF.

This chain links TRBV2 with TRBJ2-7, with TRBD2 matching 7 bases. The CDR3 covers 11 residues. Germline V gene sequence: CDR1 SNHLY, CDR2 FYNNEI. The CDR3 DNA is TGTGCGGGGGGGGTCCTCTACGAGCAGTACTTC. Translated, it gives CAGGVLYEQYF.

The chain carries TRBV6-5 and TRBJ1-4; D unclear. The V end lost 8 bases, the J end lost 3 bases, and 10 bases lay between the germline ends. The CDR3 is 13 amino acids. CDR1 is MNHEY and CDR2 is SVGAGI in the germline V gene. In nucleotides, the CDR3 is TGTGCCAGCGGAAGACGGCCTAATGAAAAACTGTTTTTT. This gives the protein CASGRRPNEKLFF.

The V call is TRBV29-1, the J call TRBJ2-5; unclear D gene. There are 12 residues in the CDR3. V lost 3 bases, J lost 7 bases, and 12 bases lay in between. Germline V CDR1 and CDR2: SQVTM, ANQGSEA. CDR3 residues: CSVEVLGLTQYF. The CDR3 nucleotides are TGCAGCGTTGAGGTTCTCGGTCTGACCCAGTACTTC.

The chain employs TRBV11-3 and TRBJ2-7, with TRBD1 matching over 8 bases. The CDR3 has 14 amino acids. Looked up from germline, CDR1 is SGHNT and CDR2 is YENEEA. V was pared by 7 bases and J by 0 bases, with 5 bases of the junction left unmatched. The CDR3 coding sequence is TGTGCCAGCACCAGGACAGGGTGCTCCTACGAGCAGTACTTC. The encoded protein is CASTRTGCSYEQYF.

V is TRBV27 and J is TRBJ2-1, with TRBD2 identical over 11 bases. CDR3 length: 16 amino acids. Losses at the gene ends were 2 bases for V and 4 bases for J; bases not matched to a gene: 4. Germline assignment: CDR1 MNHEY and CDR2 SMNVEV (reference sequence). In nucleotides, the CDR3 is TGTGCCAGCAGTTTACGGGGACTAGCGGATTACAATGAGCAGTTCTTC. This encodes CASSLRGLADYNEQFF.

The chain combines TRBV2 with TRBJ2-1; D ambiguous. Germline V gene data show CDR1 as SNHLY and CDR2 as FYNNEI. The CDR3 consists of 11 residues. The V end was cut by 7 bases, the J end by 9 bases, with 10 bases between. CDR3 sequence reads: CASNLEREQFF. The CDR3 coding sequence is TGTGCCAGCAACCTAGAGCGTGAGCAGTTCTTC.

The CDR3, as DNA: TGCGCCAGCAGCTTTGGCCTACCTCGGGGCGCAGATACGCAGTATTTT. This encodes CASSFGLPRGADTQYF. The V gene is TRBV5-1, the J gene TRBJ2-3, with D tentatively TRBD1 or TRBD2 (5 bases each). CDR1 and CDR2 from the germline V gene are SGHRS and YFSETQ. V was cut by 2 bases and J by 4 bases, with 17 bases left in between. This CDR3 spans 16 amino acids.

This clone has more than one count but fewer than ten. Other DNA sequences in the sample encode the same CDR3. This rearrangement joins TRBV9 to TRBJ1-2, with TRBD1 as a possible D gene (5 bases). This CDR3 comprises 13 residues. The ends were cut back, 2 bases at V and 2 bases at J, with 7 bases in the middle. Germline V CDR1 and CDR2: SGDLS, YYNGEE. CDR3 amino acids: CASSVDSNYGYTF. For the CDR3, the DNA is TGTGCCAGCAGCGTCGACAGCAACTATGGCTACACCTTC.

This clone was detected only once. The chain has TRBV7-2 and TRBJ1-5; D is unresolved. In germline, CDR1 is SGHTA, CDR2 FQGNSA. Trimming stripped 5 bases from V and 7 bases from J, with 21 bases between. This CDR3 region has 16 residues. CDR3 coding DNA: TGTGCCAGCAGCCCTTTTTTCCACAGCAAAGGCCAGCCCCAGCATTTT. Protein sequence: CASSPFFHSKGQPQHF.

The chain uses TRBV19 and TRBJ1-5, with 8 positions matching TRBD1. Germline trimming cut 9 bases from V and 3 bases from J; bases unmatched to any gene: 4. The CDR3 spans 13 residues. Germline V gene data show CDR1 as LNHDA and CDR2 as SQIVND (reference sequence). The CDR3 DNA reads TGTGCCAGCATGGACAGGGACAATCAGCCCCAGCATTTT. Amino acids: CASMDRDNQPQHF.

The chain couples TRBV18 to TRBJ2-7, with D tentatively TRBD1 or TRBD2 (5 bases each). The V end lost 0 bases, the J end lost 2 bases, and 11 bases lay between the germline ends. The CDR3 covers 15 residues. The germline CDR1 and CDR2 sequences are KGHSH and LQKENI. CDR3: CASSPPPGPPYEQYF. CDR3 DNA: TGTGCCAGCTCACCACCACCGGGACCCCCCTACGAGCAGTACTTC. Supplemented by reference TRBV18 and TRBJ2-7, the full variable domain reads NAGVMQNPRHLVRRRGQEARLRCSPMKGHSHVYWYRQLPEEGLKFMVYLQKENIIDESGMPKERFSAEFPKEGPSILRIQQVVRGDSAAYFCASSPPPGPPYEQYFGPGTRLTVT.

V and J are TRBV19 and TRBJ1-3; D unclear. Trimming took off 5 bases at V and 3 bases at J, with 8 bases between the two ends. CDR1 and CDR2 from the germline V gene are LNHDA and SQIVND (reference sequence). CDR3 length equals 13 residues. In DNA form, the CDR3 reads TGTGCCAGTAGTCGGGGATATGGAAACACCATATATTTT. Amino acids: CASSRGYGNTIYF.

The gene calls are TRBV7-2 and TRBJ1-1; no reliable D call. CDR3 length equals 14 residues. Looked up from germline, CDR1 is SGHTA and CDR2 is FQGNSA. Trimming left V 0 bases short and J 1 base short, with 6 bases between. CDR3 loop: CASSLAMGNTEAFF. The CDR3 region has the DNA TGTGCCAGCAGCTTAGCGATGGGGAACACTGAAGCTTTCTTT. The variable domain in full, with the rest retrieved from reference TRBV7-2 and TRBJ1-1, is GAGVSQSPSNKVTEKGKDVELRCDPISGHTALYWYRQSLGQGLEFLIYFQGNSAPDKSGLPSDRFSAERTGGSVSTLTIQRTQQEDSAVYLCASSLAMGNTEAFFGQGTRLTVV.

To note about this clone: Different DNA sequences within this sample yield the same CDR3. V gene TRBV5-4 combines with J gene TRBJ1-1; D is unclear. The length of the CDR3 is 13 residues. Germline V CDR1 and CDR2: SGHNT, YYREEE (reference sequence). V was trimmed by 4 bases and J by 1 base, leaving 8 bases between them. CDR3 region: CASSLAQNTEAFF. The CDR3 nucleotides are TGTGCCAGCAGCCTGGCCCAGAACACTGAAGCTTTCTTT.

This clone was picked up one time. The chain links TRBV4-2 to TRBJ1-1, with 8 nucleotides matching TRBD1. Germline V CDR1 and CDR2: LGHNA, YNFKEQ. This CDR3 region has 15 residues. V dropped 0 bases and J dropped 5; count of bases not matched to a gene: 5. The CDR3 DNA sequence: TGTGCCAGCAGCCAAGATGGGACAGGCGAGACTGAAGCTTTCTTT. Its translation: CASSQDGTGETEAFF.

This clone was found once. This chain joins TRBV9 and TRBJ1-5, with D unresolved. V lost 0 bases, J lost 9 bases, and 10 bases lay in between. The CDR3 loop spans 13 amino acids. Germline CDR1 is SGDLS and CDR2 is YYNGEE. For the CDR3, the DNA is TGTGCCAGCAGCGTAGGTCCAAGGCCGCCCCAGCATTTT. It is translated as CASSVGPRPPQHF.

The genes are TRBV11-3 and TRBJ2-1, with 9 bases aligning to TRBD2. Germline trimming cut 4 bases from V and 10 bases from J; bases unmatched to any gene: 11. The CDR3 contains 15 residues. The V gene's germline CDR1 is SGHNT and CDR2 YENEEA. CDR3: CASSSLGVAGEEQFF. The CDR3 nucleotides are TGTGCCAGCAGCTCCCTGGGGGTAGCGGGAGAGGAGCAGTTCTTC.

J is TRBJ2-1 and V is TRBV9, with 11 bases matching TRBD2. This CDR3 region has 16 residues. Unmatched junction bases numbered 4, after V lost 1 base and J lost 4 bases. In germline, CDR1 is SGDLS, CDR2 YYNGEE. For the CDR3, the DNA is TGTGCCAGCAGCGTAACTAGCGGGAGACATTACAATGAGCAGTTCTTC. Translated: CASSVTSGRHYNEQFF.

This chain connects TRBV5-4 to TRBJ2-5; 7 nucleotides align to TRBD2. After removal of 2 bases from V and 4 bases from J, the junction contained 8 bases not matched to a gene. The CDR3 is 15 residues long. Germline lookup yields CDR1 SGHNT and CDR2 YYREEE (reference sequence). Here the CDR3 reads CASSLGGRYRETQYF. Here the CDR3 DNA reads TGTGCCAGCAGCTTAGGCGGGAGATACCGAGAGACCCAGTACTTC.